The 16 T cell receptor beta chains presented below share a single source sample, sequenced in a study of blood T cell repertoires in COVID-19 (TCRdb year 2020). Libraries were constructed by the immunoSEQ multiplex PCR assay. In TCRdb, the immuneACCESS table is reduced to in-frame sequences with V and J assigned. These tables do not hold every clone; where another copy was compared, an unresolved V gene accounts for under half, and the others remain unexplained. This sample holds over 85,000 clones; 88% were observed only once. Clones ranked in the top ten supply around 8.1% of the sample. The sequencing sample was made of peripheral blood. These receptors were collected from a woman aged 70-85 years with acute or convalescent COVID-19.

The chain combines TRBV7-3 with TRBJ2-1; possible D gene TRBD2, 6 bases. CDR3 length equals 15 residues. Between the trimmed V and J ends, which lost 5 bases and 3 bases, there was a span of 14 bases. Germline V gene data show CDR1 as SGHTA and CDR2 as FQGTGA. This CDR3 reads CASSNPGVFYNEQFF. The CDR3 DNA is TGTGCCAGCAGCAACCCGGGAGTCTTCTACAATGAGCAGTTCTTC.

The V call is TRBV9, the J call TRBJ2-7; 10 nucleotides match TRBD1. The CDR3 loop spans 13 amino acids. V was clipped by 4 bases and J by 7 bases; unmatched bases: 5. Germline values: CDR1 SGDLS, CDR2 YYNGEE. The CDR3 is CASSPRTGGEQYF. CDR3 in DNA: TGTGCCAGCAGCCCGCGGACAGGGGGGGAGCAGTACTTC.

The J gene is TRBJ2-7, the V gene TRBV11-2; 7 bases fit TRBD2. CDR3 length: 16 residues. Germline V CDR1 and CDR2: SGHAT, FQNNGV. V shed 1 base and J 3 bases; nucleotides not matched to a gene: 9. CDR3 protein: CASSLVPGLGFYEQYF. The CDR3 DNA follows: TGTGCCAGCAGCTTAGTTCCCGGACTAGGGTTCTACGAGCAGTACTTC.

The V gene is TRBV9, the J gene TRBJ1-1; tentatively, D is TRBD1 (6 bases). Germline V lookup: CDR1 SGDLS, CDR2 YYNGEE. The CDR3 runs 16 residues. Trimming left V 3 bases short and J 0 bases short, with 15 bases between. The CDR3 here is CASSAGTSMMNTEAFF. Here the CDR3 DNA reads TGTGCCAGCAGCGCCGGGACAAGCATGATGAACACTGAAGCTTTCTTT.

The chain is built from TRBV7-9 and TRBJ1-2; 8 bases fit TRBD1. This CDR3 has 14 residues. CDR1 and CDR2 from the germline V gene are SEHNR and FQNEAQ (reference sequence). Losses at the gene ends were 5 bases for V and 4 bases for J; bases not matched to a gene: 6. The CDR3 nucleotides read TGTGCCAGCAGCCTGACAGGGGAACTCTATGGCTACACCTTC. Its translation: CASSLTGELYGYTF. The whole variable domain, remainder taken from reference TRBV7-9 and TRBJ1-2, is DTGVSQNPRHKITKRGQNVTFRCDPISEHNRLYWYRQTLGQGPEFLTYFQNEAQLEKSRLLSDRFSAERPKGSFSTLEIQRTEQGDSAMYLCASSLTGELYGYTFGSGTRLTVV.

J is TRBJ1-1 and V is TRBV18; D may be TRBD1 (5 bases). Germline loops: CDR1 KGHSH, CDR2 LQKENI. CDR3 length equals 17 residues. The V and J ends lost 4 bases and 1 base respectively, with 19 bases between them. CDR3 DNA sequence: TGTGCCAGCTCACAGTCCCAGGGTGCTTTGGGGAACACTGAAGCTTTCTTT. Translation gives CASSQSQGALGNTEAFF.

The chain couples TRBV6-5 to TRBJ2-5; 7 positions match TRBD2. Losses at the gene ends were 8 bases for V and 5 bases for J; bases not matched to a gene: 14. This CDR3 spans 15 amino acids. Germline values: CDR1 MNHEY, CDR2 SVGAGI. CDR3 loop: CASSARGGIVETQYF. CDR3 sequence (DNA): TGTGCCAGCTCTGCCCGCGGGGGTATCGTGGAGACCCAGTACTTC.

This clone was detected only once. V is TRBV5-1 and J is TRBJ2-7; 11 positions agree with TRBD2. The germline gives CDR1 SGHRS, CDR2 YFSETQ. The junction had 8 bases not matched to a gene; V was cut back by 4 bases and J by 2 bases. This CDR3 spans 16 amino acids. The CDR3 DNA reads TGCGCCAGCAGCCCCGACGGGACTAGCGGCACCTACGAGCAGTACTTC. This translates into CASSPDGTSGTYEQYF.

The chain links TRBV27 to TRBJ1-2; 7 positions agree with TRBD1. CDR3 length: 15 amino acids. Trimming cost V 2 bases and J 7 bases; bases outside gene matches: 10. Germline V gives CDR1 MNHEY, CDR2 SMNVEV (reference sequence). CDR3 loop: CASSLDRAARGGYTF. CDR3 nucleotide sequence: TGTGCCAGCAGTTTAGACAGGGCAGCAAGGGGTGGCTACACCTTC.

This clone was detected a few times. Here the CDR3 reads CASSLALSWEQYF. The CDR3 DNA reads as TGTGCCAGCAGCTTAGCGCTGAGTTGGGAGCAGTACTTC. This chain joins TRBV7-9 and TRBJ2-7; D gene unclear. The length of the CDR3 is 13 residues. V was trimmed by 0 bases and J by 7 bases, leaving 10 bases between them. Germline CDR1 is SEHNR and CDR2 is FQNEAQ (reference sequence). Together with reference TRBV7-9 and TRBJ2-7, the CDR3 gives the full variable domain: DTGVSQNPRHKITKRGQNVTFRCDPISEHNRLYWYRQTLGQGPEFLTYFQNEAQLEKSRLLSDRFSAERPKGSFSTLEIQRTEQGDSAMYLCASSLALSWEQYFGPGTRLTVT.

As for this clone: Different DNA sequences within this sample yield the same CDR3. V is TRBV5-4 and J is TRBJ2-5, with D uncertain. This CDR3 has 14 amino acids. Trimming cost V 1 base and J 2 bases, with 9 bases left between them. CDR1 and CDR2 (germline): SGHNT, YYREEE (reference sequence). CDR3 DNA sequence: TGTGCCAGCAGCTTGTCGGGTGAACAAGAGACCCAGTACTTC. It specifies CASSLSGEQETQYF.

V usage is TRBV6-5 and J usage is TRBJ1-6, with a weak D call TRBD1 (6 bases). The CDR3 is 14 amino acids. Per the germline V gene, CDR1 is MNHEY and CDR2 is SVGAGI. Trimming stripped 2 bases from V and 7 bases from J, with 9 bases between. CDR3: CASSYTDRNSPLHF. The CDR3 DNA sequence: TGTGCCAGCAGTTACACGGACAGAAATTCACCCCTCCACTTT.

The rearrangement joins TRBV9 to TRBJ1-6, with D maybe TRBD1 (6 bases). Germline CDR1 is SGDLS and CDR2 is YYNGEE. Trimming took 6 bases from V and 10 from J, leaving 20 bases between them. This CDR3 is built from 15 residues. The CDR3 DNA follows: TGTGCCAGCACCAGCGTAGGGGGGGAAGGATCACCCCTCCACTTT. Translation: CASTSVGGEGSPLHF.

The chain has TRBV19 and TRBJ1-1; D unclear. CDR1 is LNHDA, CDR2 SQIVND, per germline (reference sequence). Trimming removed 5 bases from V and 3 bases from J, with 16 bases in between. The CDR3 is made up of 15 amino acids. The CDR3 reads CASSARPYRDTEAFF. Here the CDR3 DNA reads TGTGCCAGTAGTGCCAGGCCATACCGCGACACTGAAGCTTTCTTT.

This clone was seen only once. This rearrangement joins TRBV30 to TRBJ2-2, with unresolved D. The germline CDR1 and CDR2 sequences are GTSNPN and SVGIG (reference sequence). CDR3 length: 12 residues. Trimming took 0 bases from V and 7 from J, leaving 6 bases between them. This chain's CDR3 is CAWSVQVGELFF. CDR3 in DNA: TGTGCCTGGAGTGTACAAGTCGGGGAGCTGTTTTTT. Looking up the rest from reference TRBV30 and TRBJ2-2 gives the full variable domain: SQTIHQWPATLVQPVGSPLSLECTVEGTSNPNLYWYRQAAGRGLQLLFYSVGIGQISSEVPQNLSASRPQDRQFILSSKKLLLSDSGFYLCAWSVQVGELFFGEGSRLTVL.

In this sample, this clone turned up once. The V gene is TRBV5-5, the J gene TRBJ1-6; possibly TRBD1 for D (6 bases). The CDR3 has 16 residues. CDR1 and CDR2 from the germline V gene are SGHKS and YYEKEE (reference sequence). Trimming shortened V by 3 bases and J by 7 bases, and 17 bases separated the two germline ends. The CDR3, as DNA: TGTGCCAGCAGCTACGGACAGCGCATGGGGAATTCACCCCTCCACTTT. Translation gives CASSYGQRMGNSPLHF.